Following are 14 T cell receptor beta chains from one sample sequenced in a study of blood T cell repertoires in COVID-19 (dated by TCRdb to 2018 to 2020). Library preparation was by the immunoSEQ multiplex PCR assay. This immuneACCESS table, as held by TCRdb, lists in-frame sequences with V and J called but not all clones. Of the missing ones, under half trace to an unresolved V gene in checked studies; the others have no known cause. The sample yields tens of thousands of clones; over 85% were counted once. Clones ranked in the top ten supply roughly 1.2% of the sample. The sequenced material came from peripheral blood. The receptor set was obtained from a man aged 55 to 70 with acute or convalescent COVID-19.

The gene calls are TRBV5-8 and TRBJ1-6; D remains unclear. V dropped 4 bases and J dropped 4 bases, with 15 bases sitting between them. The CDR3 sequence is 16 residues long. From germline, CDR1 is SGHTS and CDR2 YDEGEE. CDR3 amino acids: CASSAANGGYNSPLHF. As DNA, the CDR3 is TGTGCCAGCAGCGCCGCAAACGGCGGATATAATTCACCCCTCCACTTT. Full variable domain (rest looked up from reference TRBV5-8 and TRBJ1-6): EAGVTQSPTHLIKTRGQQATLRCSPISGHTSVYWYQQALGLGLQFLLWYDEGEERNRGNFPPRFSGRQFPNYSSELNVNALELEDSALYLCASSAANGGYNSPLHFGNGTRLTVT.

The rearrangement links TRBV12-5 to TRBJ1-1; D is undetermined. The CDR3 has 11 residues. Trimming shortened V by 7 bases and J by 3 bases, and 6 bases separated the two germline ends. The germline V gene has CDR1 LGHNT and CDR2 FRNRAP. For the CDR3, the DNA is TGTGCTAGTGTGAGGTACACTGAAGCTTTCTTT. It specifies CASVRYTEAFF. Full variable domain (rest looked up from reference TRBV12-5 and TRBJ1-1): DARVTQTPRHKVTEMGQEVTMRCQPILGHNTVFWYRQTMMQGLELLAYFRNRAPLDDSGMPKDRFSAEMPDATLATLKIQPSEPRDSAVYFCASVRYTEAFFGQGTRLTVV.

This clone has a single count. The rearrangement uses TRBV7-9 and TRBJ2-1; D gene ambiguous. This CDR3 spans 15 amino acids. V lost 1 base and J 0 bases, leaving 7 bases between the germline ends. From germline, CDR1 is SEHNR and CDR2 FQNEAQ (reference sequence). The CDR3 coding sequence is TGTGCCAGCAGCTTAGTCGGTAGCTCCTACAATGAGCAGTTCTTC. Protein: CASSLVGSSYNEQFF.

CDR3 sequence: CASSAKGLAGGAGDTQYF. DNA for the CDR3: TGTGCCAGCAGCGCCAAGGGACTAGCGGGGGGGGCGGGAGATACGCAGTATTTT. The chain recombines TRBV7-2 with TRBJ2-3; TRBD2 aligns across 16 bases. CDR3 length: 18 residues. Trimming removed 5 bases from V and 5 bases from J; junction bases left unmatched: 10. Germline CDR1 is SGHTA and CDR2 is FQGNSA. The variable domain in full, completed from reference TRBV7-2 and TRBJ2-3, reads GAGVSQSPSNKVTEKGKDVELRCDPISGHTALYWYRQSLGQGLEFLIYFQGNSAPDKSGLPSDRFSAERTGGSVSTLTIQRTQQEDSAVYLCASSAKGLAGGAGDTQYFGPGTRLTVL.

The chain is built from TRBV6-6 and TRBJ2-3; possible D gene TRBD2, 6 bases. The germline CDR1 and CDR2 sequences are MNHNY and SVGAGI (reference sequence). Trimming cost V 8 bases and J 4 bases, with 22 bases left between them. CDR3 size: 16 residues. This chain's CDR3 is CASLGVGRGIADTQYF. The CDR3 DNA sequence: TGTGCCAGCCTCGGTGTTGGGCGGGGAATCGCAGATACGCAGTATTTT.

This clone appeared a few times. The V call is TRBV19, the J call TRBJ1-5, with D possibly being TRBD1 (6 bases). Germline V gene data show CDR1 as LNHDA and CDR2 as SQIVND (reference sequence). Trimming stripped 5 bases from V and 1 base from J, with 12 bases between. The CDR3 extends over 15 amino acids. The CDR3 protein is CASSFGQKSNQPQHF. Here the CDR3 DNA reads TGTGCCAGTAGTTTCGGACAGAAAAGCAATCAGCCCCAGCATTTT.

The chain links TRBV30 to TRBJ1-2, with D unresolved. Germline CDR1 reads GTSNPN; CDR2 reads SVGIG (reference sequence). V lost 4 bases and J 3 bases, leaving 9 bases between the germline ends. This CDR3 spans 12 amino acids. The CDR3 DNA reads TGTGCCTGGAACGGGAATGACTATGGCTACACCTTC. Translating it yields CAWNGNDYGYTF.

The CDR3 spells CASSLTANPGANVLTF. CDR3 bases: TGCGCCAGCAGCTTGACAGCCAACCCTGGGGCCAACGTCCTGACTTTC. V usage is TRBV5-1 and J usage is TRBJ2-6; no clear D gene. Germline CDR1 reads SGHRS; CDR2 reads YFSETQ. CDR3 size: 16 residues. V lost 1 base to trimming and J lost 2 bases, with 10 bases between them.

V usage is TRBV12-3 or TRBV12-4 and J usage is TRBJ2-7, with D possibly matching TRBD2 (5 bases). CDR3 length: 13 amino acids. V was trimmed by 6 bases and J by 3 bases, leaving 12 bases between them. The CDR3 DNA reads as TGTGCCAGCAGCCGGACCGCGGGCTACGAGCAGTACTTC. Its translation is CASSRTAGYEQYF.

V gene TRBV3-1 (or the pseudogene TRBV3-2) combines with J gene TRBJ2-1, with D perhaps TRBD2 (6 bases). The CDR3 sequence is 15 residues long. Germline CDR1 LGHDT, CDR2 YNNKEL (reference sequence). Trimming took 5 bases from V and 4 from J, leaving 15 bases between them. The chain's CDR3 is CASSVGTWGYNEQFF. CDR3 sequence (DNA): TGTGCCAGCAGCGTAGGGACTTGGGGGTACAATGAGCAGTTCTTC.

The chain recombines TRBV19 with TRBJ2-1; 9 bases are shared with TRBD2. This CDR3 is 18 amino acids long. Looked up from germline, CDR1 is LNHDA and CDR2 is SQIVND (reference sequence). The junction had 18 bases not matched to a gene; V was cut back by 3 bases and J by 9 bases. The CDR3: CASSIVSLAGRSRSEQFF. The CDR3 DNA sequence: TGTGCCAGTAGTATCGTGAGCCTAGCGGGGCGATCGCGGAGTGAGCAGTTCTTC.

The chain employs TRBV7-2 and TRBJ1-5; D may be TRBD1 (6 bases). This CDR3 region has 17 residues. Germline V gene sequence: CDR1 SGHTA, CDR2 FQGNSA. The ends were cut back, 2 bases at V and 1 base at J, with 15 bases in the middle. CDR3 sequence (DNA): TGTGCCAGCAGCTTAAGAGGGGACACTACGAGCAATCAGCCCCAGCATTTT. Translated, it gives CASSLRGDTTSNQPQHF.

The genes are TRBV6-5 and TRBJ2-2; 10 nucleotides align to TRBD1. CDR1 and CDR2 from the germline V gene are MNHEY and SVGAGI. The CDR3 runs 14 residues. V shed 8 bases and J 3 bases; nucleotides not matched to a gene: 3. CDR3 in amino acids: CASRGQGDTGELFF. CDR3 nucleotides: TGTGCCAGCCGAGGACAGGGGGACACCGGGGAGCTGTTTTTT.

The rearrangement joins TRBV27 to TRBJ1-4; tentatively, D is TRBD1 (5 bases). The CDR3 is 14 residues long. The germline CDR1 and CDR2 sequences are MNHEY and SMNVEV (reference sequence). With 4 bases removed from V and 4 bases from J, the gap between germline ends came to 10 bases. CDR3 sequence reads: CASSSGLYNEKLFF. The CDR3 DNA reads TGTGCCAGCAGTTCGGGACTGTATAATGAAAAACTGTTTTTT.